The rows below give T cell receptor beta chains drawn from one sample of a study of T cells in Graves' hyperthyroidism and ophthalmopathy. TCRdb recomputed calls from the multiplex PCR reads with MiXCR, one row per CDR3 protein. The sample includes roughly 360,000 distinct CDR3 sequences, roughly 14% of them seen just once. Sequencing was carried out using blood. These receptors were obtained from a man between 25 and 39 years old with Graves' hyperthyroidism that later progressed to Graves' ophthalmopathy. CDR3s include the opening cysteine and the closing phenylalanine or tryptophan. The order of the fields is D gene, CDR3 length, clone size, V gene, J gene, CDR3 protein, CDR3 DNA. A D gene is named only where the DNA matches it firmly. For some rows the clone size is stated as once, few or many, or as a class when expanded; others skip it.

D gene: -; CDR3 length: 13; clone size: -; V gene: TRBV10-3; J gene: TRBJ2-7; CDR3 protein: CATSGSSSYEQYF; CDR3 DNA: TGTGCCACCAGCGGGTCGAGCTCCTACGAGCAGTACTTC
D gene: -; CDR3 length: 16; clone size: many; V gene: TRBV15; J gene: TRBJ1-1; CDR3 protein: CATSRDYGGLKTEAFF; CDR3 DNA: TGTGCCACCAGCAGAGATTATGGGGGGCTGAAGACTGAAGCTTTCTTT
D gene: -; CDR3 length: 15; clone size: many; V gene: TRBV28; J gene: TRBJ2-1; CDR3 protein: CASSLYAGSYNEQFF; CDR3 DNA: TGTGCCAGCAGTTTATATGCGGGCAGTTACAATGAGCAGTTCTTC
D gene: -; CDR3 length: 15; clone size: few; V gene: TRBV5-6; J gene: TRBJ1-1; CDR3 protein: CASSLQTYADTEAFF; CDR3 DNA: TGTGCCAGCAGCTTGCAAACGTATGCAGACACTGAAGCTTTCTTT
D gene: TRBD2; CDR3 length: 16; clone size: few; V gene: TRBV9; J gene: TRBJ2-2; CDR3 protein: CASSSRGTSATGELFF; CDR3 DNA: TGTGCCAGCAGCTCCCGAGGGACTAGCGCCACCGGGGAGCTGTTTTTT
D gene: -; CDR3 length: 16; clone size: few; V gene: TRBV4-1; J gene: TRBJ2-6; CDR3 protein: CASSQTAVPGANVLTF; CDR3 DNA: TGCGCCAGCAGCCAAACCGCAGTTCCGGGGGCCAACGTCCTGACTTTC
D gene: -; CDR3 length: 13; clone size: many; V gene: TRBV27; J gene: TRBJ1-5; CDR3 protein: CASSSQGSQPQHF; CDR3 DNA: TGTGCCAGCAGTTCACAGGGTAGCCAGCCCCAGCATTTT
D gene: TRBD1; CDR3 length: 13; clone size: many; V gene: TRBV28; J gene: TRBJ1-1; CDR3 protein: CASTRQGGTEAFF; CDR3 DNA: TGTGCCAGCACCAGACAGGGAGGCACTGAAGCTTTCTTT
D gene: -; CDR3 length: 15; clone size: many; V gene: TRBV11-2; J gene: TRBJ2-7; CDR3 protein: CASSRTGTFSYEQYF; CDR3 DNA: TGTGCCAGCAGCCGAACCGGGACGTTCTCCTACGAGCAGTACTTC
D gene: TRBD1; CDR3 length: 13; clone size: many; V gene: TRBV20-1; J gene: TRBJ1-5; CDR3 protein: CSAQDRARQPQHF; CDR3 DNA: TGCAGTGCCCAAGACAGGGCCCGTCAGCCCCAGCATTTT
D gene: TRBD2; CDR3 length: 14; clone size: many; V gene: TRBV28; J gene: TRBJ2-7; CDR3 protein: CASSGNGGAYEQYF; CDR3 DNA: TGTGCCAGCAGCGGAAACGGGGGGGCTTACGAGCAGTACTTC
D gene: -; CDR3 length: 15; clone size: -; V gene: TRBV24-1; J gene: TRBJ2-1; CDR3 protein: CATSDLHSPDNEQFF; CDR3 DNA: TGTGCCACCAGTGATTTGCATTCTCCGGACAATGAGCAGTTCTTC
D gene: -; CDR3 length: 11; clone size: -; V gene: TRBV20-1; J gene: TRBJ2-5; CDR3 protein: CSPTKQETQYF; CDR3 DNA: TGCAGTCCGACGAAACAAGAGACCCAGTACTTC
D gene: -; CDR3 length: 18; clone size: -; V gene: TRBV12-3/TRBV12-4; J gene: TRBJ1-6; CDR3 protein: CASSLRDPRDSYNSPLHF; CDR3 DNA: TGTGCCAGCAGTCTTCGGGATCCACGGGACTCCTATAATTCACCCCTCCACTTT
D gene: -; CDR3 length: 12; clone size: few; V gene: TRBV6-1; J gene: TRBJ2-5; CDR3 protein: CASAGSAETQYF; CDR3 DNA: TGTGCCAGCGCTGGAAGCGCAGAGACCCAGTACTTC
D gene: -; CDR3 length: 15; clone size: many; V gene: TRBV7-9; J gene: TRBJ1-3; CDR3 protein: CASSQRGDYGNTIYF; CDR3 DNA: TGTGCCAGCAGTCAACGAGGGGATTATGGAAACACCATATATTTT
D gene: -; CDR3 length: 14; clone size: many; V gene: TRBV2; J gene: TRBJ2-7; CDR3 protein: CASRRKDTQGEQYF; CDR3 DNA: TGTGCCAGCAGGAGAAAGGACACTCAAGGCGAGCAGTACTTC
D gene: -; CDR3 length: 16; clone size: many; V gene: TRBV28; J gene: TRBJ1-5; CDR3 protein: CASSPTAYRSGQPQHF; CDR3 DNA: TGTGCCAGCAGTCCCACTGCGTACCGGTCGGGTCAGCCCCAGCATTTT
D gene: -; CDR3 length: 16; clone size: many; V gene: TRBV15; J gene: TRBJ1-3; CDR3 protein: CATSRDLEEPGNTIYF; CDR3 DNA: TGTGCCACCAGCAGAGATCTGGAGGAACCTGGAAACACCATATATTTT
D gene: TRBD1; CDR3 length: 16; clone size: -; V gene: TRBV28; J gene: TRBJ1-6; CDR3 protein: CASSVSGTGGQSPLHF; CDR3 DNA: TGTGCCAGCAGTGTCTCCGGGACAGGGGGCCAGTCACCCCTCCACTTT
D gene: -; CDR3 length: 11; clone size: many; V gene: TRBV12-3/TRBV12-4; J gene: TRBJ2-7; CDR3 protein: CASGGPYEQYF; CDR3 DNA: TGTGCCAGCGGGGGGCCCTACGAGCAGTACTTC
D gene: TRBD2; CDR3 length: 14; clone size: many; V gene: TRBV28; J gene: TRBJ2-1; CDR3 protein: CASETSGGAYEQFF; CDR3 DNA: TGTGCCAGCGAAACTAGCGGGGGGGCCTATGAGCAGTTCTTC
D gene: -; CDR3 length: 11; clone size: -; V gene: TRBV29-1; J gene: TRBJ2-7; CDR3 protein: CSTGPSYKQYF; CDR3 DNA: TGCAGCACTGGACCATCTTACAAGCAGTACTTC
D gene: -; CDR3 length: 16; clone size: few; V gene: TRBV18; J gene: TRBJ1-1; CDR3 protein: CASSPQRWRSNTEAFF; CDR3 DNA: TGTGCCAGCTCACCACAGAGGTGGCGGTCGAACACTGAAGCTTTCTTT
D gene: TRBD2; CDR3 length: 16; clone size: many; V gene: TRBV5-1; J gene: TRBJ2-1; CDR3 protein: CASSPRSGGTYNEQFF; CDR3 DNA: TGCGCCAGCAGCCCTCGGAGCGGGGGGACCTACAATGAGCAGTTCTTC
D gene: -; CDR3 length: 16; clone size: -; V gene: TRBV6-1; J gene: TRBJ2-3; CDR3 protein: CASRRIAAPSTDTQYF; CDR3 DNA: TGTGCCAGCAGGAGAATAGCGGCCCCTAGCACAGATACGCAGTATTTT
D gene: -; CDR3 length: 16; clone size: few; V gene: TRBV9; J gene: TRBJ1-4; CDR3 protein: CASSVGGVRDKEKLFF; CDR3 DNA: TGTGCCAGCAGCGTAGGAGGTGTCAGGGATAAAGAAAAACTGTTTTTT
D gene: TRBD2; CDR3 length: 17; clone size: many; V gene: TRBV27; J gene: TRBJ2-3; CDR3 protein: CASSFLAGVPSTDTQYF; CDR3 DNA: TGTGCCAGCAGTTTTCTAGCGGGGGTTCCTAGCACAGATACGCAGTATTTT
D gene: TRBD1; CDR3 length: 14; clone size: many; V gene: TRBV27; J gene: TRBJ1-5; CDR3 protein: CASRGQGAGQPQHF; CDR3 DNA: TGTGCCAGCAGAGGACAGGGCGCGGGACAGCCCCAGCATTTT
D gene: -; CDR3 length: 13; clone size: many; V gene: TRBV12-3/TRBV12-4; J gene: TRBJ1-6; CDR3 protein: CASSLTSDSPLHF; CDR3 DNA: TGTGCCAGCAGTTTGACATCTGATTCACCCCTCCACTTT
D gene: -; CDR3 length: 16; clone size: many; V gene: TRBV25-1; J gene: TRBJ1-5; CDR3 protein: CASSDDRDYSNQPQHF; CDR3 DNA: TGTGCCAGCAGTGATGACAGAGACTATAGCAATCAGCCCCAGCATTTT
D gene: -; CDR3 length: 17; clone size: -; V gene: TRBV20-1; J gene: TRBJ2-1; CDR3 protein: CSARAYRSGDSYNEQFF; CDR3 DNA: TGCAGTGCTAGAGCGTATCGTAGCGGAGACTCCTACAATGAGCAGTTCTTC
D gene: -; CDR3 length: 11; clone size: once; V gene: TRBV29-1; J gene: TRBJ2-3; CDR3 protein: CSVVRRDTQYF; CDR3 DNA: TGCAGCGTTGTGAGGCGCGATACGCAGTATTTT
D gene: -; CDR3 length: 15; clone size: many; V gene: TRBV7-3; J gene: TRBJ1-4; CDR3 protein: CASSLLQGPNEKLFF; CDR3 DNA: TGTGCCAGCAGCTTACTCCAGGGCCCCAATGAAAAACTGTTTTTT
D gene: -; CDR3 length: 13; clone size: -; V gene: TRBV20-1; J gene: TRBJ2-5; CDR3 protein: CSAREASQETQYF; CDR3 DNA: TGCAGTGCTAGAGAGGCCAGCCAAGAGACCCAGTACTTC
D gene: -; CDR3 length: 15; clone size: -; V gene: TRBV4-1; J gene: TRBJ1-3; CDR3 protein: CASSPRALSGNTIYF; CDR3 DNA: TGCGCCAGCAGCCCGCGAGCTCTCTCTGGAAACACCATATATTTT
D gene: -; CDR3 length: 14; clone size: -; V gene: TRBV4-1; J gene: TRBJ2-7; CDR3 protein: CASSPSWSAPEQYF; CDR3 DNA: TGCGCCAGCAGCCCCTCCTGGTCTGCCCCCGAGCAGTACTTC
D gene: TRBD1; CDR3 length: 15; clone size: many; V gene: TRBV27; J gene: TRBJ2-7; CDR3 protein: CASSFTPGQVAEQYF; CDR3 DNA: TGTGCCAGCAGTTTTACCCCGGGACAGGTGGCCGAGCAGTACTTC
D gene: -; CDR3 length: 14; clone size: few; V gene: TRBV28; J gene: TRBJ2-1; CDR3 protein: CASSPWTEFGEQFF; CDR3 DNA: TGTGCCAGCAGTCCCTGGACAGAGTTTGGTGAGCAGTTCTTC
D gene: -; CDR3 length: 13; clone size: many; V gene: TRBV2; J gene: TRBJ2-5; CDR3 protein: CASSDQGSETQYF; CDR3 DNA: TGTGCCAGCAGTGACCAGGGATCGGAGACCCAGTACTTC
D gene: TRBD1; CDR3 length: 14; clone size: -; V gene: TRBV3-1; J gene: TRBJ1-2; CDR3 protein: CASSHGTGGNGYTF; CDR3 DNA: TGTGCCAGCAGCCACGGTACAGGGGGCAATGGCTACACCTTC
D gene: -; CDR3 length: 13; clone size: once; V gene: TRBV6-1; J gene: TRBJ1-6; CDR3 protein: CASTGRENSPLHF; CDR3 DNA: TGTGCCAGCACGGGCAGGGAGAATTCACCCCTCCACTTT
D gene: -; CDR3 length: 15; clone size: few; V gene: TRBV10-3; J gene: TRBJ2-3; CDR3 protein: CAISEGDWGQDTQYF; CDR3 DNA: TGTGCCATCAGTGAAGGGGACTGGGGACAAGATACGCAGTATTTT
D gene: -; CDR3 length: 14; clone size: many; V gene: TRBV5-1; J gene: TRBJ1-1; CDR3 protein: CASSPGPVNTEAFF; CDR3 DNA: TGCGCCAGCAGTCCCGGGCCGGTGAACACTGAAGCTTTCTTT
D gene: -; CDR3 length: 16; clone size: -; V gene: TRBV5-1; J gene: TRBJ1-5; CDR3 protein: CASSLGGQGSNQPQHF; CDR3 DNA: TGCGCCAGCAGCTTGGGGGGGCAAGGGAGCAATCAGCCCCAGCATTTT
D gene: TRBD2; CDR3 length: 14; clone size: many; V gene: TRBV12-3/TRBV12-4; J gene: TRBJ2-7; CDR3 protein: CASRIAGPRDEQYF; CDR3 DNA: TGTGCCAGCAGGATAGCGGGGCCTAGGGACGAGCAGTACTTC
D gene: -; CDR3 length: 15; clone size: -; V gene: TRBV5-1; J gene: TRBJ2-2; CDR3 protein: CASSFMWENTGELFF; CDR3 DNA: TGCGCCAGCAGCTTCATGTGGGAGAACACCGGGGAGCTGTTTTTT
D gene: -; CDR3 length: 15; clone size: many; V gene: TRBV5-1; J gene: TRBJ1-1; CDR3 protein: CASSSQQGLGTEAFF; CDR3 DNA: TGCGCCAGCAGCTCGCAACAGGGCTTGGGTACTGAAGCTTTCTTT
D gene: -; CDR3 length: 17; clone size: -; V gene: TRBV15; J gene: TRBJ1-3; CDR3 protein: CATSRDSGLRSGNTIYF; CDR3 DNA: TGTGCCACCAGCAGAGATTCGGGACTCCGGTCTGGAAACACCATATATTTT
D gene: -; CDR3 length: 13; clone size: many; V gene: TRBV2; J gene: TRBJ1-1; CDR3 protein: CASKGRATTEAFF; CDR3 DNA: TGTGCCAGCAAGGGCCGGGCAACCACTGAAGCTTTCTTT
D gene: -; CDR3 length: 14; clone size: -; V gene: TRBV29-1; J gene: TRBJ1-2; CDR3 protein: CSVPHWGSGVGYTF; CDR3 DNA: TGCAGCGTTCCTCATTGGGGGTCAGGGGTTGGCTACACCTTC
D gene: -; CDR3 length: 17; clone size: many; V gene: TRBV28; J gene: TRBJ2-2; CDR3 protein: CASSAAGNTLTTGELFF; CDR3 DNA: TGTGCCAGCAGCGCGGCCGGGAATACCCTAACCACCGGGGAGCTGTTTTTT
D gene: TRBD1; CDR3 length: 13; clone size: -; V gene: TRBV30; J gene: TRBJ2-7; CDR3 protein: CAWSVGGGYEQYF; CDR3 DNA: TGTGCCTGGAGTGTAGGGGGCGGGTACGAGCAGTACTTC